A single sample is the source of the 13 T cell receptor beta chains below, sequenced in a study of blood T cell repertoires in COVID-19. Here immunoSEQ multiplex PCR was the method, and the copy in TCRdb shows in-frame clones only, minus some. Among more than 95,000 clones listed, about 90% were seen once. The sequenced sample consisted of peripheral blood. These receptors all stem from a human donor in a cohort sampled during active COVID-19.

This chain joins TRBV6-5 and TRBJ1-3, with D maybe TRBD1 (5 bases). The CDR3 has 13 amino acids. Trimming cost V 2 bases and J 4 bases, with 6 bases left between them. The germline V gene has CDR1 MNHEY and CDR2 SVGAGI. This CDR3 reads CASSYGAGNTIYF. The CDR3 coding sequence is TGTGCCAGCAGTTACGGGGCCGGAAACACCATATATTTT.

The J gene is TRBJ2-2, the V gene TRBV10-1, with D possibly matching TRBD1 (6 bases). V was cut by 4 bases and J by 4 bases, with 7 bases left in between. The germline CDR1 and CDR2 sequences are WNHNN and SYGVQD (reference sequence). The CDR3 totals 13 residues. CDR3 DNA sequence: TGCGCCAGCAGTGGACAGGTCACCGGGGAGCTGTTTTTT. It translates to CASSGQVTGELFF.

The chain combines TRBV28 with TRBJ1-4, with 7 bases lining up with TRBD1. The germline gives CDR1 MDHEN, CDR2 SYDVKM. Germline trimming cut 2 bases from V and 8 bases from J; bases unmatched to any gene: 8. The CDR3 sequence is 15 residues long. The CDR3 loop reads CASSLPTGTTEKLFF. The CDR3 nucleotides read TGTGCCAGCAGTTTACCGACAGGGACGACGGAAAAACTGTTTTTT.

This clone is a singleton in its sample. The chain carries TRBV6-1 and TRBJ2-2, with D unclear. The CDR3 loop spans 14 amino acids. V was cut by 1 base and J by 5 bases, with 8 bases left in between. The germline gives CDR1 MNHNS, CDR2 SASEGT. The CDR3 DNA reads TGTGCCAGCAGTGAAGAAGCCGGGACCGGGGAGCTGTTTTTT. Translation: CASSEEAGTGELFF.

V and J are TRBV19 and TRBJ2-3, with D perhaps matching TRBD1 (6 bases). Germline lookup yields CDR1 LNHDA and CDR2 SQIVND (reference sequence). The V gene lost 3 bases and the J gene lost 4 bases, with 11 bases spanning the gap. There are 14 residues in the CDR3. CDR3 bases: TGTGCCAGTAGTATTGACAGGATTCCAGATACGCAGTATTTT. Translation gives CASSIDRIPDTQYF.

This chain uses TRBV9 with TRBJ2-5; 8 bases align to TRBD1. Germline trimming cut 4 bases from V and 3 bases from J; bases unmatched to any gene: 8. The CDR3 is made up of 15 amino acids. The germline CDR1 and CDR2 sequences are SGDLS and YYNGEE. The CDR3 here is CASSSDRGLKETQYF. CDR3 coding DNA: TGTGCCAGCAGCTCCGACAGGGGCTTAAAAGAGACCCAGTACTTC.

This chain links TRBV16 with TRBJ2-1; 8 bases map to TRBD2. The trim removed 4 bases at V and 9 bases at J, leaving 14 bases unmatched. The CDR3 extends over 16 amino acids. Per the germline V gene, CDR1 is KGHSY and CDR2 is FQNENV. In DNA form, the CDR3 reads TGTGCCAGCAGCCTCCTAACGGCAGGGGCGGGGGGTGAGCAGTTCTTC. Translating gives CASSLLTAGAGGEQFF.

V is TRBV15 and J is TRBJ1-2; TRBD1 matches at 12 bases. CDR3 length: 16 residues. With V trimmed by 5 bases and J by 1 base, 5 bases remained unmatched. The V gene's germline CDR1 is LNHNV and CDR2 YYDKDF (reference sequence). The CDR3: CATSEGQGAHNYGYTF. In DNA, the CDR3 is TGTGCCACCAGCGAGGGACAGGGGGCGCATAACTATGGCTACACCTTC.

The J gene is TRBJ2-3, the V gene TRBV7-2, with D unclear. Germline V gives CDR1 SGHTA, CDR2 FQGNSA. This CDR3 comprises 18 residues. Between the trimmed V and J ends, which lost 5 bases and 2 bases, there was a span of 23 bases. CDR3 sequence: CASSQRRSTAADTDTQYF. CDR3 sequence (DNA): TGTGCCAGCAGCCAACGCCGATCGACCGCGGCTGACACAGATACGCAGTATTTT. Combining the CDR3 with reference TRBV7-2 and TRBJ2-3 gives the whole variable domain GAGVSQSPSNKVTEKGKDVELRCDPISGHTALYWYRQSLGQGLEFLIYFQGNSAPDKSGLPSDRFSAERTGGSVSTLTIQRTQQEDSAVYLCASSQRRSTAADTDTQYFGPGTRLTVL.

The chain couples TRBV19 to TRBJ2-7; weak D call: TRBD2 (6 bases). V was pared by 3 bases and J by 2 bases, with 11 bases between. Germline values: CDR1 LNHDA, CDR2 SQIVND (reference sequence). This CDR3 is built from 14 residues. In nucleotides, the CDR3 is TGTGCCAGTAGTATGGGGAGGTTCGCCTACGAGCAGTACTTC. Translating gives CASSMGRFAYEQYF.

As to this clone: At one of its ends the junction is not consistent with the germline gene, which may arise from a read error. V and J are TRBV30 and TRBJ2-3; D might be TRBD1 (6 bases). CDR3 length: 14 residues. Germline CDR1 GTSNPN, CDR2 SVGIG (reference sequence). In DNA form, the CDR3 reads TGTGCCGGGAGCAGGGGACACGCAGCAGATACGCAGTATTTT. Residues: CAGSRGHAADTQYF.

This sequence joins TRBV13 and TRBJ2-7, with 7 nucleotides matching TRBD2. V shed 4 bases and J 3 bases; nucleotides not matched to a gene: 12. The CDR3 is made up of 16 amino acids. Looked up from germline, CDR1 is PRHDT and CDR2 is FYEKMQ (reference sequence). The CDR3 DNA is TGTGCCAGCAGCTCCCGCGGGTCGGGGGGTCGCTACGAGCAGTACTTC. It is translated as CASSSRGSGGRYEQYF.

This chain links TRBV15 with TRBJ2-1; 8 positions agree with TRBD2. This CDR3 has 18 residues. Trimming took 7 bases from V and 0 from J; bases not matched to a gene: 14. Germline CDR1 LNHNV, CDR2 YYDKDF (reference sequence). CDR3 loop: CATKTLSGGPLSYNEQFF. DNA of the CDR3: TGTGCCACCAAGACTCTGAGCGGGGGACCCCTCTCCTACAATGAGCAGTTCTTC.